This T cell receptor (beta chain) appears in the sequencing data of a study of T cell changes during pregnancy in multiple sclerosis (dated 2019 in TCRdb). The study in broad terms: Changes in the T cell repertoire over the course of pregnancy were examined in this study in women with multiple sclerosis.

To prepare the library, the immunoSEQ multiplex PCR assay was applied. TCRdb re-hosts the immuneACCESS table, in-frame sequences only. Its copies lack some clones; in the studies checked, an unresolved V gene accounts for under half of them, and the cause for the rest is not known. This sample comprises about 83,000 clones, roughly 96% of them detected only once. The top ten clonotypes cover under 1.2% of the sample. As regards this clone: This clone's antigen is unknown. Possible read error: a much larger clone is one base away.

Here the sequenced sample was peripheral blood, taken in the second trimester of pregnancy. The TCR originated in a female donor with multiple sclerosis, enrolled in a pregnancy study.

The CDR3 reads CASSQGTSATGELFF. The DNA is as follows: TGTGCCAGCAGCCAAGGGACTAGCGCCACCGGGGAGCTGTTTTTT. Recombination connected TRBV14 to TRBJ2-2; 9 bases in the junction line up with TRBD2. V has 1 base trimmed and J has 4 bases trimmed; junction bases matching no gene number 1. Looking up the germline V gene yields CDR1 SGHDN and CDR2 FVKESK. The CDR3 goes from the cysteine to the phenylalanine over 15 residues. Just the 45-base CDR3 DNA is kept, in frame starting at base 1.